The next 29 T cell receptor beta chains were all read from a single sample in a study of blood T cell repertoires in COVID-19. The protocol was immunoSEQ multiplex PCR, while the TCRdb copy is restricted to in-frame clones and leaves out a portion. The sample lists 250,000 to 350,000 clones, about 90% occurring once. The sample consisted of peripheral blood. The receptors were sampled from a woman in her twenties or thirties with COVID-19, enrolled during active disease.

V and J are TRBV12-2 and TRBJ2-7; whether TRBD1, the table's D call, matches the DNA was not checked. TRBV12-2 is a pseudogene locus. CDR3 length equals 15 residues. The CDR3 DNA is TGTGCAAGTCGCTTAAGGACAGGAGGGACCTACGAGCAGTACTTC. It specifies CASRLRTGGTYEQYF.

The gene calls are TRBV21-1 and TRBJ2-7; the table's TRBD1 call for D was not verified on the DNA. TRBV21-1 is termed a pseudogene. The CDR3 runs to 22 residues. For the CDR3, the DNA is TGTGCCAGCAGCAAAGCGCTTTCGGGCAGGGGCTCGGCACCGCCGGTGTCCTACGAGCAGTACTTC. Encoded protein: CASSKALSGRGSAPPVSYEQYF.

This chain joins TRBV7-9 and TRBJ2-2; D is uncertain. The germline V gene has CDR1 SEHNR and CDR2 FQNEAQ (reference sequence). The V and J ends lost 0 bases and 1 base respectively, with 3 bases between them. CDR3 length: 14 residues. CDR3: CASSLARNTGELFF. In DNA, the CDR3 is TGTGCCAGCAGCTTAGCTAGGAACACCGGGGAGCTGTTTTTT.

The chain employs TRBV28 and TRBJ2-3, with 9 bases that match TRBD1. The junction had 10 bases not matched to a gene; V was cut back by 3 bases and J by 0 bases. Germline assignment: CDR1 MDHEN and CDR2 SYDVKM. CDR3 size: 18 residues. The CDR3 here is CASSFPDRGVSSTDTQYF. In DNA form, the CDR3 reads TGTGCCAGCAGTTTTCCGGACAGGGGCGTTTCTAGCACAGATACGCAGTATTTT.

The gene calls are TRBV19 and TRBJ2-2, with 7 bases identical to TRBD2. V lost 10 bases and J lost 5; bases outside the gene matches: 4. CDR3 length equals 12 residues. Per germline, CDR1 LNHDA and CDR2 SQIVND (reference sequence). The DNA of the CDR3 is TGTGCCACCCGGGGGGTGACCGGGGAGCTGTTTTTT. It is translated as CATRGVTGELFF.

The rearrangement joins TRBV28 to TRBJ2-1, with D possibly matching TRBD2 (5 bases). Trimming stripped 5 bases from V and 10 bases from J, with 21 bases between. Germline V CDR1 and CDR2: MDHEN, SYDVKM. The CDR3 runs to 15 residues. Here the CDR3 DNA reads TGTGCCAGCAGTAAGGGCTCCTCCCACCAGCGGGAGCAGTTCTTC. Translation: CASSKGSSHQREQFF.

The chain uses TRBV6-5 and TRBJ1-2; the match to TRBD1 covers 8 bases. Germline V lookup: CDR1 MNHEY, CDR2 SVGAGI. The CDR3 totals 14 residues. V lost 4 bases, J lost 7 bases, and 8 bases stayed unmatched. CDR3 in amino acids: CASSSQGAVRGYTF. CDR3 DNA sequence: TGTGCCAGCAGTTCTCAGGGGGCCGTGCGTGGCTACACCTTC.

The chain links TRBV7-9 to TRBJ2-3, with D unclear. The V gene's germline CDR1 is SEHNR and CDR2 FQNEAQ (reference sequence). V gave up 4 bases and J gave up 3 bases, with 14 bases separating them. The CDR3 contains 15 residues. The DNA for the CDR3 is TGTGCCAGCAGCTCCCCCGGGTACGGTACAGATACGCAGTATTTT. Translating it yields CASSSPGYGTDTQYF.

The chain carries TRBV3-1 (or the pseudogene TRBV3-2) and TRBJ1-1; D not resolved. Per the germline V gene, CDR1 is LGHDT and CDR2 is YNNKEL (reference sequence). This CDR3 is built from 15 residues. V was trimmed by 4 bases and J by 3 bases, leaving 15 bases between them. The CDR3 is CASSPDVDRDTEAFF. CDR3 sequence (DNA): TGTGCCAGCAGCCCAGATGTAGATCGGGACACTGAAGCTTTCTTT.

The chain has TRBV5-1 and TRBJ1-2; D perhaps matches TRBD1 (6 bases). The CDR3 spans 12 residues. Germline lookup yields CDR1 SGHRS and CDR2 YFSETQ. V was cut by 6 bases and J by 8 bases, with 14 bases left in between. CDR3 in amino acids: CASTVPGGGYTF. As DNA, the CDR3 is TGCGCCAGCACCGTCCCGGGGGGCGGCTACACCTTC.

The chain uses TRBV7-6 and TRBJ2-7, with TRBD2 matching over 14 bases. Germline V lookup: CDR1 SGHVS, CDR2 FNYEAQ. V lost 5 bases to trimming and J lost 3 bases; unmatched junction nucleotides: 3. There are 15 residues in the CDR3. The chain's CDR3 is CASSPGLAGGYEQYF. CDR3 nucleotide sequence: TGTGCCAGCAGCCCCGGACTAGCGGGAGGCTACGAGCAGTACTTC.

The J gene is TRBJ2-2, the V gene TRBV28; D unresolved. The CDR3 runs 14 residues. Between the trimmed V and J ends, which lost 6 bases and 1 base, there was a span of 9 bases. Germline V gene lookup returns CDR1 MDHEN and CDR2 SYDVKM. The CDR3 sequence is CASRRHRNTGELFF. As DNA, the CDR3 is TGTGCCAGCAGGCGACACCGGAACACCGGGGAGCTGTTTTTT.

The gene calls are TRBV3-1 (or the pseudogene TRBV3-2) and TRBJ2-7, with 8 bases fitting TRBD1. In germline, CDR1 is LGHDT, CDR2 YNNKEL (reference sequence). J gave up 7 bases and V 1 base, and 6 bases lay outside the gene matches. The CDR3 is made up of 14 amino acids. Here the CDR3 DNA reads TGTGCCAGCAGCCAAGGGACAGGGTCAGAAGAGCAGTACTTC. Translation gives CASSQGTGSEEQYF.

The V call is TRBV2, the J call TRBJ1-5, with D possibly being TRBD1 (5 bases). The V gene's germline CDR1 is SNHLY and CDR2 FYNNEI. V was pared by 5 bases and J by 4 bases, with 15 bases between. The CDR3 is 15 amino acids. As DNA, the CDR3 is TGTGCCAGCAGTCCACCTACAGGAGAGAATCAGCCCCAGCATTTT. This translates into CASSPPTGENQPQHF.

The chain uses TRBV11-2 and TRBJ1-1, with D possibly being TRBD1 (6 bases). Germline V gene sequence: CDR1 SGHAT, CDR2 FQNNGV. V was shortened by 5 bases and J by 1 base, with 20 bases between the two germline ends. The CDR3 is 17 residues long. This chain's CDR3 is CASSPGGGPTSNTEAFF. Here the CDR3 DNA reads TGTGCCAGCAGCCCGGGAGGGGGGCCCACCTCGAACACTGAAGCTTTCTTT.

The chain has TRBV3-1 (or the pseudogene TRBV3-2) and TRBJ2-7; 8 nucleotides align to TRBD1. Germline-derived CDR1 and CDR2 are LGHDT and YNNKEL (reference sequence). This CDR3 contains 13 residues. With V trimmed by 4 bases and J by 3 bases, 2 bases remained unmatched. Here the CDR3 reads CASSPGTGYEQYF. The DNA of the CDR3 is TGTGCCAGCAGCCCCGGGACAGGCTACGAGCAGTACTTC.

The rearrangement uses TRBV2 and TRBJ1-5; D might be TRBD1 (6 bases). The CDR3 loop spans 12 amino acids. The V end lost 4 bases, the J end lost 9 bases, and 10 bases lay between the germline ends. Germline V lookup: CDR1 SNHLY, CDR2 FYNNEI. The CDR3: CASSGGQRPQHF. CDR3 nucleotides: TGTGCCAGCAGTGGGGGGCAAAGGCCCCAGCATTTT. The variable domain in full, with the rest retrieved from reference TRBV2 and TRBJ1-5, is EPEVTQTPSHQVTQMGQEVILRCVPISNHLYFYWYRQILGQKVEFLVSFYNNEISEKSEIFDDQFSVERPDGSNFTLKIRSTKLEDSAMYFCASSGGQRPQHFGDGTRLSIL.

CDR3 coding DNA: TGTGCCAGCAGTGACCTCGGGACTCCAGGTGGCTACACCTTC. This encodes CASSDLGTPGGYTF. The V call is TRBV2, the J call TRBJ1-2, with a weak D call TRBD1 (5 bases). This CDR3 has 14 amino acids. Germline assignment: CDR1 SNHLY and CDR2 FYNNEI. V was trimmed by 3 bases and J by 7 bases, leaving 15 bases between them.

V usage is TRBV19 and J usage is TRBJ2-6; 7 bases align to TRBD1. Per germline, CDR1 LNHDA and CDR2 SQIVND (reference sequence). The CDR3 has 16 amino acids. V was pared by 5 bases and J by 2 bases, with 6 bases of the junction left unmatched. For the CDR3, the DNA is TGTGCCAGTAGTGCGAAGACAGGGACTGGGGCCAACGTCCTGACTTTC. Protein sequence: CASSAKTGTGANVLTF. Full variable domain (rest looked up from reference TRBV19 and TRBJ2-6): DGGITQSPKYLFRKEGQNVTLSCEQNLNHDAMYWYRQDPGQGLRLIYYSQIVNDFQKGDIAEGYSVSREKKESFPLTVTSAQKNPTAFYLCASSAKTGTGANVLTFGAGSRLTVL.

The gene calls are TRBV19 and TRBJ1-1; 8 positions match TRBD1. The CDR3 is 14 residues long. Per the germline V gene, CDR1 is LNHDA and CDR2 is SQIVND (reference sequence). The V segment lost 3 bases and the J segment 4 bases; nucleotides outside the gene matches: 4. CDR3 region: CASSIPRGPTEAFF. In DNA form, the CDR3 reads TGTGCCAGTAGTATCCCCAGGGGGCCCACTGAAGCTTTCTTT.

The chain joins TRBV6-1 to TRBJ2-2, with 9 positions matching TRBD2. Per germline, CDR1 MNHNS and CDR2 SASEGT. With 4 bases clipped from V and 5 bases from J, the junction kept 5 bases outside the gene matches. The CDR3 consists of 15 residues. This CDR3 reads CASSVGLASTGELFF. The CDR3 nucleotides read TGTGCCAGCAGTGTGGGACTAGCTAGTACCGGGGAGCTGTTTTTT.

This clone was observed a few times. The CDR3 spells CASSYVAGDSPLHF. The DNA of the CDR3 is TGTGCCAGCAGTTACGTGGCAGGGGATTCACCCCTCCACTTT. The chain is built from TRBV6-6 and TRBJ1-6, with D possibly TRBD1 on 6 matching bases. The V gene lost 2 bases and the J gene lost 8 bases, with 10 bases spanning the gap. This CDR3 is built from 14 residues. CDR1 and CDR2 from the germline V gene are MNHNY and SVGAGI (reference sequence).

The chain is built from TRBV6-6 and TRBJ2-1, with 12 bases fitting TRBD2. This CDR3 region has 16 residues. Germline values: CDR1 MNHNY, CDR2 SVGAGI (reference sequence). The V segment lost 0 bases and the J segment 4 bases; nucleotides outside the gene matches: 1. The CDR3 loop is CASSYSGLAGYNEQFF. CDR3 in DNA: TGTGCCAGCAGTTACTCCGGACTAGCGGGGTACAATGAGCAGTTCTTC.

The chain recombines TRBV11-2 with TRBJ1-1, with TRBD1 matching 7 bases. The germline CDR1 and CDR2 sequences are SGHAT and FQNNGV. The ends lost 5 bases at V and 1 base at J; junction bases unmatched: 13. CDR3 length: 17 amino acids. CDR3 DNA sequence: TGTGCCAGCAGCGGGATCGGGAAAGACAGGGAGAACACTGAAGCTTTCTTT. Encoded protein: CASSGIGKDRENTEAFF.

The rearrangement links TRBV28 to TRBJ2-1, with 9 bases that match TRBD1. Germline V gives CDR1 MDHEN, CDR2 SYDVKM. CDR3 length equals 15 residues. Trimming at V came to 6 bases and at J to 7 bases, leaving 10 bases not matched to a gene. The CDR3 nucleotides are TGTGCCAGCAGCCGTTGGGACAGGGATACGAATGAGCAGTTCTTC. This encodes CASSRWDRDTNEQFF.

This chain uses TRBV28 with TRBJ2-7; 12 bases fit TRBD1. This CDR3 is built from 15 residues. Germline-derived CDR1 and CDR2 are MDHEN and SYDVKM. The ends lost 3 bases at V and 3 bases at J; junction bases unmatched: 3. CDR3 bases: TGTGCCAGCAGTTTGGGGACAGGGGGCGTCTACGAGCAGTACTTC. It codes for CASSLGTGGVYEQYF.

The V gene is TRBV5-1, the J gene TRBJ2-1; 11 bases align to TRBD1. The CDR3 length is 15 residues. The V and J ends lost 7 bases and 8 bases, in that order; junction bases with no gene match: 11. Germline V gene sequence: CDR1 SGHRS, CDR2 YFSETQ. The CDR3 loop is CASSPRDRGVYEQFF. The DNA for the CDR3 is TGCGCCAGCTCTCCACGGGACAGGGGGGTTTATGAGCAGTTCTTC.

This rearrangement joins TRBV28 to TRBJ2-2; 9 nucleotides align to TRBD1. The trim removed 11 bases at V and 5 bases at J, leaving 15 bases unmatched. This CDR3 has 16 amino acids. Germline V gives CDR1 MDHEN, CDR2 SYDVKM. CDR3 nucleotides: TGTGCCGCGGGGCCCACCGGGACAGGGAAAACCGGGGAGCTGTTTTTT. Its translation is CAAGPTGTGKTGELFF.

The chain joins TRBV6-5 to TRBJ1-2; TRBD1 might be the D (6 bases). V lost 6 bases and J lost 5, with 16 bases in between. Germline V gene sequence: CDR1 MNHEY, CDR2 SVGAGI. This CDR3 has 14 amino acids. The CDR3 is CASSPIRTEYGYTF. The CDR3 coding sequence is TGTGCCAGCAGCCCCATCCGGACAGAGTATGGCTACACCTTC.